This is a list of T cell receptor beta chains from one sample in a study of technical replicates of blood from a few donors. Profiling relied on immunoSEQ multiplex PCR, and the TCRdb table lists in-frame clones only, not all of them. This table has more than 70,000 clones, approximately 90% appearing once. Input material: T cells isolated from PBMCs. The receptors shown here come from a human donor in good health. Each CDR3 is given with its conserved first and last residue. Each record gives: clone size, J gene, V gene, D gene, CDR3 protein, CDR3 DNA. D genes are given only for firm matches. Expanded clones get a size class; other rows say once, few or many, or leave the size out.

>NA|TRBJ1-2|TRBV30|NA
CAWQGFGRWGGYTF
TGTGCCTGGCAGGGGTTCGGGAGGTGGGGTGGCTACACCTTC
>NA|TRBJ1-4|TRBV18|NA
CASSETGTNEKLFF
TGTGCCAGCTCAGAGACAGGAACTAATGAAAAACTGTTTTTT
>NA|TRBJ2-7|TRBV5-4|NA
CASAIENEQYF
TGTGCCAGCGCTATAGAGAACGAGCAGTACTTC
>NA|TRBJ2-3|TRBV25-1|TRBD2
CASRAGGPVTDTQYF
TGTGCCAGCAGGGCGGGGGGGCCCGTGACAGATACGCAGTATTTT
>NA|TRBJ2-7|TRBV14|NA
CASSQTRYEQYF
TGTGCCAGCAGCCAAACACGTTACGAGCAGTACTTC
>NA|TRBJ2-3|TRBV10-1|TRBD2
CASGRGLAGGRTDTQYF
TGCGCCAGCGGCCGTGGACTAGCGGGAGGACGCACAGATACGCAGTATTTT
>NA|TRBJ2-1|TRBV7-9|NA
CASSLYMPRRNYNEQFF
TGTGCCAGCAGCTTATACATGCCCCGCCGAAACTACAATGAGCAGTTCTTC
>NA|TRBJ1-1|TRBV7-9|NA
CASRHPGLRVPEAFF
TGTGCCAGCAGGCATCCGGGACTGAGGGTTCCTGAAGCTTTCTTT
>NA|TRBJ2-7|TRBV6-1|TRBD1
CASREGQGVYEQYF
TGTGCCAGCAGGGAGGGACAGGGGGTCTACGAGCAGTACTTC
>once|TRBJ2-3|TRBV14|TRBD2
CASSQPGLAGGTQYF
TGTGCCAGCAGCCAGCCGGGACTAGCGGGAGGTACGCAGTATTTT
>NA|TRBJ1-3|TRBV6-1|TRBD1
CASSAGGGPSGNTIYF
TGTGCCAGCAGTGCAGGGGGAGGACCCTCCGGAAACACCATATATTTT
>NA|TRBJ1-1|TRBV15|NA
CATSPRSRGTEAFF
TGTGCCACCAGCCCCCGCAGCCGGGGCACTGAAGCTTTCTTT
>NA|TRBJ2-2|TRBV4-2|TRBD1
CASSPPTGVTGELFF
TGTGCCAGCAGCCCACCGACAGGGGTTACCGGGGAGCTGTTTTTT
>NA|TRBJ2-2|TRBV27|NA
CASRDQGSNTGELFF
TGTGCCAGCAGAGATCAGGGATCGAACACCGGGGAGCTGTTTTTT
>NA|TRBJ1-4|TRBV28|NA
CASSPVPDSQFVKLFF
TGTGCCAGCAGCCCAGTCCCGGACAGTCAGTTCGTAAAACTGTTTTTT
>NA|TRBJ2-1|TRBV4-1|TRBD2
CASSLLGLAGGSSYNEQFF
TGCGCCAGCAGCCTTCTGGGACTAGCGGGAGGGAGCTCCTACAATGAGCAGTTCTTC
>NA|TRBJ1-2|TRBV4-2|TRBD1
CASSQEGQGYHYGYTF
TGTGCCAGCAGCCAAGAGGGACAGGGGTATCACTATGGCTACACCTTC
>NA|TRBJ1-1|TRBV25-1|NA
CASSDPQPNTEAFF
TGTGCCAGCAGTGACCCACAACCCAACACTGAAGCTTTCTTT
>NA|TRBJ1-1|TRBV19|TRBD1
CASSKFSGGSDTEAFF
TGTGCCAGTAGCAAATTTTCAGGGGGCTCGGACACTGAAGCTTTCTTT
>NA|TRBJ2-7|TRBV29-1|NA
CSVDLGVSYEQYF
TGCAGCGTTGACCTCGGAGTATCCTACGAGCAGTACTTC
>NA|TRBJ2-7|TRBV6-6|TRBD2
CASQRGLAGVEQYF
TGTGCCAGCCAACGAGGGCTAGCGGGAGTCGAGCAGTACTTC
>NA|TRBJ2-6|TRBV14|TRBD1
CASSRTGTVTGANVLTF
TGTGCCAGCAGCCGGACAGGGACCGTGACTGGGGCCAACGTCCTGACTTTC
>once|TRBJ2-5|TRBV28|TRBD1
CASSYNPGNRGSETQYF
TGTGCCAGCAGTTACAACCCCGGAAACAGGGGTAGTGAGACCCAGTACTTC
>NA|TRBJ2-7|TRBV10-3|TRBD1
CAISDLGTGVGEQYF
TGTGCCATCAGTGATCTCGGGACAGGGGTGGGCGAGCAGTACTTC
>NA|TRBJ2-7|TRBV10-3|NA
CAISAGVGVTYEQYF
TGTGCCATCAGCGCCGGAGTGGGAGTAACCTACGAGCAGTACTTC
>NA|TRBJ1-6|TRBV30|TRBD1
CAWSSPGQGNSPLHF
TGTGCCTGGAGTTCTCCGGGACAGGGGAACTCACCCCTCCACTTT
>NA|TRBJ2-3|TRBV7-2|NA
CASSSQGRGTDTQYF
TGTGCCAGCAGCTCACAGGGAAGGGGCACAGATACGCAGTATTTT
>once|TRBJ2-7|TRBV28|NA
CASRGQGSSYEQYF
TGTGCCAGCAGGGGCCAGGGGAGCTCCTACGAGCAGTACTTC
>NA|TRBJ1-2|TRBV27|NA
CASSFRQRGSNYGYTF
TGTGCCAGCAGTTTTCGGCAACGGGGGTCTAACTATGGCTACACCTTC
>NA|TRBJ1-1|TRBV27|NA
CASSLSGWTEAFF
TGTGCCAGCAGCCTATCAGGGTGGACTGAAGCTTTCTTT
>NA|TRBJ2-1|TRBV19|TRBD1
CASSIITGGILGEYEQFF
TGTGCCAGTAGTATCATCACAGGGGGCATTTTAGGAGAGTATGAGCAGTTCTTC
>NA|TRBJ1-2|TRBV27|NA
CASSFSPPGGYGYTF
TGTGCCAGCAGTTTCTCCCCGCCGGGGGGATATGGCTACACCTTC
>once|TRBJ2-2|TRBV5-1|NA
CASSLVLNTGELFF
TGCGCCAGCAGCTTGGTACTTAACACCGGGGAGCTGTTTTTT
>NA|TRBJ2-7|TRBV6-1|TRBD1
CASSAGQGTMYEQYF
TGTGCCAGCAGTGCGGGACAGGGGACGATGTACGAGCAGTACTTC
>once|TRBJ2-2|TRBV29-1|TRBD2
CSVYERGNTGELFF
TGCAGCGTCTATGAGCGGGGAAACACCGGGGAGCTGTTTTTT
>NA|TRBJ1-5|TRBV28|NA
CASSTTGNQPQHF
TGTGCCAGCAGCACGACAGGCAATCAGCCCCAGCATTTT
>NA|TRBJ2-1|TRBV5-1|TRBD2
CASSPNPGGSYNEQFF
TGCGCCAGCAGCCCGAATCCGGGGGGCTCCTACAATGAGCAGTTCTTC
>NA|TRBJ1-1|TRBV6-1|NA
CASRTGAGTEAFF
TGTGCCAGCCGAACAGGAGCCGGCACTGAAGCTTTCTTT
>NA|TRBJ2-4|TRBV5-1|TRBD1
CASSPLGQVSVDIQYF
TGCGCCAGCAGCCCGCTGGGACAGGTCAGCGTGGACATTCAGTACTTC
>NA|TRBJ1-4|TRBV10-2|TRBD1
CASSEYGTGNEKLFF
TGCGCCAGCAGTGAGTACGGGACAGGGAATGAAAAACTGTTTTTT
>NA|TRBJ2-5|TRBV29-1|TRBD2
CSVTSAQETQYF
TGCAGCGTTACTAGCGCCCAAGAGACCCAGTACTTC
>NA|TRBJ2-2|TRBV5-4|NA
CASSLAGREDTGELFF
TGTGCCAGCAGCTTGGCCGGGCGGGAAGACACCGGGGAGCTGTTTTTT